The 26 T cell receptor beta chains given below trace back to one sample, sequenced in a study of T cell repertoires in cytomegalovirus infection. The antigens of these receptors remain unknown. One entry per CDR3 protein results from TCRdb running MiXCR on the reads. The data show roughly 500,000 distinct CDR3 sequences, around 30% seen once. Source: cultured PBMCs, taken from culture after CMV antigen stimulation. The receptors shown here come from a human donor in good health (CMV status not recorded). Some clones in this sample may be carry-over from other donors' samples.

This clonotype was seen a handful of times. V gene TRBV20-1 combines with J gene TRBJ1-1; no clear D gene. The CDR3 runs to 13 residues. V dropped 2 bases and J dropped 0 bases, with 7 bases sitting between them. CDR1 DFQATT and CDR2 SNEGSKA come from the germline V gene (reference sequence). The chain's CDR3 is CSARPTLNTEAFF. DNA of the CDR3: TGCAGTGCTAGACCAACACTGAACACTGAAGCTTTCTTT.

This chain uses TRBV5-4 with TRBJ1-2; D remains ambiguous. Germline assignment: CDR1 SGHNT and CDR2 YYREEE (reference sequence). There are 14 residues in the CDR3. V was shortened by 6 bases and J by 0 bases, with 12 bases between the two germline ends. Written as DNA, the CDR3 is TGTGCCAGCACCCAAACTTTCTCTAACTATGGCTACACCTTC. This sequence encodes CASTQTFSNYGYTF.

The V gene is TRBV6-5, the J gene TRBJ1-2; possible D gene TRBD1, 6 bases. The ends were cut back, 6 bases at V and 8 bases at J, with 19 bases in the middle. The germline gives CDR1 MNHEY, CDR2 SVGAGI. The CDR3 runs 14 residues. DNA for the CDR3: TGTGCCAGCAGAAAAAACGGGCCGGACAGCGGCTACACCTTC. It translates to CASRKNGPDSGYTF.

The CDR3 DNA is TGCGCCAGCAGCCAGGGACTAGCGGGAGGAACCTACGAGCAGTACTTC. Translating gives CASSQGLAGGTYEQYF. The V and J genes are TRBV4-3 and TRBJ2-7, with 15 bases lining up with TRBD2. V was pared by 3 bases and J by 2 bases, with 2 bases of the junction left unmatched. The CDR3 is made up of 16 amino acids. The germline V gene has CDR1 LGHNA and CDR2 YSLEER.

This clonotype was seen many times. The chain recombines TRBV12-5 with TRBJ1-2; 8 positions match TRBD1. Germline V gene lookup returns CDR1 LGHNT and CDR2 FRNRAP. This CDR3 region has 15 residues. The ends lost 7 bases at V and 4 bases at J; junction bases unmatched: 11. CDR3 amino acids: CASARETGALYGYTF. In nucleotides, the CDR3 is TGTGCTAGTGCGAGGGAGACAGGGGCCCTCTATGGCTACACCTTC.

In DNA form, the CDR3 reads TGTGCCAGCAGTTACAGGGGCACAAATGAAAAACTGTTTTTT. This gives the protein CASSYRGTNEKLFF. V is TRBV6-5 and J is TRBJ1-4; D perhaps matches TRBD1 (5 bases). Germline loops: CDR1 MNHEY, CDR2 SVGAGI. The ends were cut back, 2 bases at V and 5 bases at J, with 9 bases in the middle. This CDR3 comprises 14 residues.

This clonotype has a handful of counts. This chain connects TRBV13 to TRBJ2-1; 13 bases line up with TRBD2. V was pared by 4 bases and J by 7 bases, with 19 bases of the junction left unmatched. The germline V gene has CDR1 PRHDT and CDR2 FYEKMQ (reference sequence). This CDR3 is 20 amino acids long. This CDR3 reads CASSSTPGTSGITVSNEQFF. The CDR3 bases are TGTGCCAGCAGCTCCACCCCGGGGACTAGCGGGATAACGGTTTCGAATGAGCAGTTCTTC.

CDR3 sequence: CASSLAVLAGGETQYF. The CDR3, as DNA: TGTGCCAGCAGCTTAGCGGTACTAGCGGGAGGAGAGACCCAGTACTTC. This chain connects TRBV7-9 to TRBJ2-5, with TRBD2 identical over 12 bases. CDR3 length: 16 amino acids. Looked up from germline, CDR1 is SEHNR and CDR2 is FQNEAQ (reference sequence). V was pared by 0 bases and J by 4 bases, with 3 bases of the junction left unmatched.

This clonotype was counted at least ten times. This rearrangement joins TRBV7-8 to TRBJ2-7; no firm D call. CDR3 length: 12 amino acids. CDR1 and CDR2 (germline): SGHVS, FQNEAQ. V dropped 4 bases and J dropped 4 bases, with 8 bases sitting between them. Here the CDR3 DNA reads TGTGCCAGCAGCTCGGGTCCGTACGAGCAGTACGTC. The encoded protein is CASSSGPYEQYV.

This clonotype came up a few times. V and J are TRBV7-2 and TRBJ2-3, with D unclear. Trimming pared 2 bases from V and 5 bases from J, leaving 11 bases between. Germline values: CDR1 SGHTA, CDR2 FQGNSA. This CDR3 spans 14 amino acids. The CDR3 reads CASSLLGRVDTQYF. CDR3 bases: TGTGCCAGCAGCTTACTTGGAAGGGTAGATACGCAGTATTTT.

The rearrangement links TRBV7-2 to TRBJ2-3; the match to TRBD2 covers 10 bases. Trimming took 5 bases from V and 0 from J; bases not matched to a gene: 5. Germline V CDR1 and CDR2: SGHTA, FQGNSA. This CDR3 region has 16 residues. CDR3 nucleotide sequence: TGTGCCAGCAGCACGACTAGCGGGTCGAGCACAGATACGCAGTATTTT. Translated: CASSTTSGSSTDTQYF.

The chain combines TRBV29-1 with TRBJ1-1, with D possibly being TRBD1 (6 bases). Germline-derived CDR1 and CDR2 are SQVTM and ANQGSEA. The CDR3 has 13 residues. Trimming took 0 bases from V and 5 from J, leaving 10 bases between them. The CDR3 loop is CSVEETGRTEAFF. For the CDR3, the DNA is TGCAGCGTTGAAGAAACAGGGCGAACTGAAGCTTTCTTT. Variable domain in full (rest from reference TRBV29-1 and TRBJ1-1): SAVISQKPSRDICQRGTSLTIQCQVDSQVTMMFWYRQQPGQSLTLIATANQGSEATYESGFVIDKFPISRPNLTFSTLTVSNMSPEDSSIYLCSVEETGRTEAFFGQGTRLTVV.

This clonotype was recorded a few times. This chain uses TRBV4-1 with TRBJ2-3; D is uncertain. V was pared by 1 base and J by 2 bases, with 16 bases between. Germline V lookup: CDR1 MGHRA, CDR2 YSYEKL. This CDR3 spans 17 amino acids. Here the CDR3 DNA reads TGCGCCAGCAGCCAAGGCCTACAGTTCCCCTTCACAGATACGCAGTATTTT. Protein product: CASSQGLQFPFTDTQYF.

This clonotype was seen more than once but under ten times. The chain is built from TRBV12-3 or TRBV12-4 and TRBJ2-1; D is perhaps TRBD2 (6 bases). This CDR3 has 15 amino acids. The germline V and J ends were trimmed by 1 base and 6 bases, with 13 bases remaining between them. The CDR3 bases are TGTGCCAGCAGTTTAGATCCCGGGAGTGGCAATGAGCAGTTCTTC. Protein product: CASSLDPGSGNEQFF.

The CDR3 loop reads CAISDGHADTQYF. CDR3 coding DNA: TGTGCCATCAGTGACGGTCATGCAGATACGCAGTATTTT. The gene calls are TRBV10-3 and TRBJ2-3; D gene unclear. CDR1 is ENHRY and CDR2 is SYGVKD in the germline V gene. V gave up 3 bases and J gave up 4 bases, with 8 bases separating them. The CDR3 contains 13 residues.

This clonotype was seen a handful of times. The V call is TRBV28, the J call TRBJ1-4; D gene unclear. Germline values: CDR1 MDHEN, CDR2 SYDVKM. The V end was cut by 6 bases, the J end by 6 bases, with 17 bases between. The CDR3 extends over 15 amino acids. The CDR3 DNA follows: TGTGCCAGCAGCCGGACCAGGACCTATCATGAAAAACTGTTTTTT. Translating it yields CASSRTRTYHEKLFF.

This clonotype was found a few times. V and J are TRBV11-2 and TRBJ2-7; D remains unclear. The V end lost 5 bases, the J end lost 1 base, and 9 bases lay between the germline ends. The CDR3 runs 13 residues. The germline V gene has CDR1 SGHAT and CDR2 FQNNGV. The CDR3 DNA sequence: TGTGCCAGCAGCCTCCAGTATTCCTACGAGCAGTACGTC. Encoded protein: CASSLQYSYEQYV.

Only a few counts were recorded for this clonotype. The chain uses TRBV28 and TRBJ1-4, with D uncertain. Trimming left V 10 bases short and J 0 bases short, with 15 bases between. Germline CDR1 reads MDHEN; CDR2 reads SYDVKM. The CDR3 runs to 15 residues. The CDR3: CATQSGSTTNEKLFF. CDR3 nucleotide sequence: TGTGCCACCCAAAGCGGGTCCACAACTAATGAAAAACTGTTTTTT.

J is TRBJ2-2 and V is TRBV18; 10 nucleotides agree with TRBD2. Germline trimming cut 0 bases from V and 4 bases from J; bases unmatched to any gene: 8. CDR1 and CDR2 (germline): KGHSH, LQKENI. The length of the CDR3 is 18 residues. The CDR3 spells CASSPPNSGRRGTGELFF. The CDR3 bases are TGTGCCAGCTCACCACCGAATAGCGGGAGGCGTGGCACCGGGGAGCTGTTTTTT.

This clonotype came up once. This chain joins TRBV10-3 and TRBJ2-1; D not resolved. The CDR3 loop spans 13 amino acids. Deletions cut 3 bases from V and 3 bases from J, with 6 bases between. The germline V gene has CDR1 ENHRY and CDR2 SYGVKD. The CDR3 sequence: CAISDANYNEQFF. In DNA form, the CDR3 reads TGTGCCATCAGTGATGCGAACTACAATGAGCAGTTCTTC.

This clonotype has more than one count but fewer than ten. V usage is TRBV6-1 and J usage is TRBJ2-2, with TRBD1 as a possible D gene (5 bases). Per the germline V gene, CDR1 is MNHNS and CDR2 is SASEGT. The V end was cut by 4 bases, the J end by 7 bases, with 10 bases between. This CDR3 has 13 amino acids. The CDR3 sequence is CASSADKNGELFF. The CDR3 bases are TGTGCCAGCAGTGCGGACAAAAACGGGGAGCTGTTTTTT.

The chain employs TRBV30 and TRBJ1-3, with D possibly TRBD1 on 5 matching bases. V lost 3 bases and J lost 2, with 17 bases in between. The CDR3 runs 16 residues. From germline, CDR1 is GTSNPN and CDR2 SVGIG (reference sequence). CDR3 protein: CAWRDAERGAGNTIYF. As DNA, the CDR3 is TGTGCCTGGAGAGATGCCGAGAGGGGCGCTGGAAACACCATATATTTT.

This clonotype was seen a few times. The chain uses TRBV6-2 or TRBV6-3 and TRBJ2-1, with D maybe TRBD2 (5 bases). The CDR3 runs to 13 residues. Germline CDR1 is MNHEY and CDR2 is SVGEGT. V lost 6 bases and J 9 bases, leaving 15 bases between the germline ends. The CDR3 coding sequence is TGTGCCAGCAGGCGAACCCCGAGCGGTGAGCAGTTCTTC. This sequence encodes CASRRTPSGEQFF.

The V and J genes are TRBV14 and TRBJ2-3; 8 nucleotides align to TRBD2. CDR1 is SGHDN, CDR2 FVKESK, per germline. Unmatched junction bases numbered 5, after V lost 3 bases and J lost 0 bases. The CDR3 runs to 16 residues. CDR3 in amino acids: CASSHSGIRSTDTQYF. The CDR3, as DNA: TGTGCCAGCAGCCATAGCGGGATCAGAAGCACAGATACGCAGTATTTT.

This clonotype was picked up a small number of times. The V gene is TRBV7-2, the J gene TRBJ2-7; D perhaps matches TRBD2 (5 bases). This CDR3 contains 12 residues. Germline values: CDR1 SGHTA, CDR2 FQGNSA. The ends were cut back, 4 bases at V and 5 bases at J, with 9 bases in the middle. CDR3 DNA sequence: TGTGCCAGCAGCTCCCCCGGGAACGAGCAGTACTTC. As protein: CASSSPGNEQYF. The full variable domain, rest sourced from reference TRBV7-2 and TRBJ2-7, is GAGVSQSPSNKVTEKGKDVELRCDPISGHTALYWYRQSLGQGLEFLIYFQGNSAPDKSGLPSDRFSAERTGGSVSTLTIQRTQQEDSAVYLCASSSPGNEQYFGPGTRLTVT.

This clonotype was seen only a few times. This rearrangement joins TRBV23-1 to TRBJ2-5, with 8 bases fitting TRBD1. TRBV23-1 is known as an ORF, though its function is uncertain. The ends lost 0 bases at V and 7 bases at J; junction bases unmatched: 28. This CDR3 region has 22 residues. CDR3 sequence: CASSQSQWTGSFGHKRPGTQYF. CDR3 sequence (DNA): TGCGCCAGCAGTCAATCTCAGTGGACAGGGAGTTTCGGGCACAAGAGACCAGGGACCCAGTACTTC.